A single sample is the source of the 8 T cell receptor beta chains below, sequenced in a study of blood T cell repertoires in COVID-19. TCRdb's table, derived via immunoSEQ multiplex PCR, lists solely in-frame clones and lacks some. The data contain some 330,000 clones, around 83% of them singletons. Sequencing was performed on PBMCs or T cells enriched from blood (not recorded which). The receptors were gathered from a woman between 50 and 59 years old who had recovered from COVID-19.

The chain uses TRBV12-3 or TRBV12-4 and TRBJ2-1; D call uncertain. This CDR3 spans 12 amino acids. V was shortened by 2 bases and J by 8 bases, with 7 bases between the two germline ends. The CDR3, as DNA: TGTGCCAGCAGTTTAAATTCATATGAGCAGTTCTTC. As protein: CASSLNSYEQFF.

The chain combines TRBV21-1 with TRBJ2-7; TRBD2 is the table's D call, not checked against the DNA. TRBV21-1 is shown as a pseudogene. CDR3 length: 16 amino acids. CDR3 bases: TGTGCCAGCAGCCTCTTCTGGGGACTAGTATCCTACGAGCAGTACTTC. Its protein product is CASSLFWGLVSYEQYF.

This clone was picked up a small number of times. The chain is built from TRBV11-2 and TRBJ1-1, with unresolved D. The V gene's germline CDR1 is SGHAT and CDR2 FQNNGV. This CDR3 has 14 amino acids. The ends were cut back, 1 base at V and 8 bases at J, with 14 bases in the middle. The CDR3 sequence is CASSLGVVSEEAFF. The DNA of the CDR3 is TGTGCCAGCAGCTTAGGGGTTGTGAGCGAGGAAGCTTTCTTT.

The rearrangement joins TRBV19 to TRBJ1-4, with D unresolved. CDR3 length: 13 residues. The V gene lost 8 bases and the J gene lost 5 bases, with 12 bases spanning the gap. CDR1 is LNHDA, CDR2 SQIVND, per germline (reference sequence). The CDR3 region has the DNA TGTGCCAGTCAAGAACAGCAAAATGAAAAACTGTTTTTT. This codes for CASQEQQNEKLFF. Based on the CDR3 plus reference TRBV19 and TRBJ1-4, the full variable domain is DGGITQSPKYLFRKEGQNVTLSCEQNLNHDAMYWYRQDPGQGLRLIYYSQIVNDFQKGDIAEGYSVSREKKESFPLTVTSAQKNPTAFYLCASQEQQNEKLFFGSGTQLSVL.

This clone occurred once. This sequence joins TRBV5-4 and TRBJ1-2; D call uncertain. This CDR3 has 16 amino acids. V lost 4 bases and J lost 2, with 18 bases in between. Germline CDR1 is SGHNT and CDR2 is YYREEE (reference sequence). CDR3 DNA: TGTGCCAGCAGCGCCGACCGACTGGACTTAAACTATGGCTACACCTTC. This encodes CASSADRLDLNYGYTF.

This chain connects TRBV2 to TRBJ2-7; TRBD1 agrees at 10 bases. Germline CDR1 is SNHLY and CDR2 is FYNNEI. With 6 bases clipped from V and 4 bases from J, the junction kept 6 bases outside the gene matches. The length of the CDR3 is 14 residues. The CDR3 region has the DNA TGTGCCAGCAGCCTGACAGGGGGCATTTACGAGCAGTACTTC. The encoded protein is CASSLTGGIYEQYF.

The chain uses TRBV5-4 and TRBJ2-2; D perhaps matches TRBD1 (6 bases). The CDR3 extends over 14 amino acids. Between the trimmed V and J ends, which lost 4 bases and 2 bases, there was a span of 9 bases. The germline V gene has CDR1 SGHNT and CDR2 YYREEE (reference sequence). CDR3 loop: CASSPGHNTGELFF. The CDR3 DNA reads as TGTGCCAGCAGCCCGGGACACAACACCGGGGAGCTGTTTTTT.

CDR3 residues: CASSFGPSYGYTF. The DNA of the CDR3 is TGTGCCAGCAGCTTTGGGCCTTCCTATGGCTACACCTTC. The chain uses TRBV7-9 and TRBJ1-2; D is unresolved. Germline CDR1 SEHNR, CDR2 FQNEAQ (reference sequence). This CDR3 spans 13 amino acids. Trimming cost V 3 bases and J 4 bases, with 9 bases left between them.